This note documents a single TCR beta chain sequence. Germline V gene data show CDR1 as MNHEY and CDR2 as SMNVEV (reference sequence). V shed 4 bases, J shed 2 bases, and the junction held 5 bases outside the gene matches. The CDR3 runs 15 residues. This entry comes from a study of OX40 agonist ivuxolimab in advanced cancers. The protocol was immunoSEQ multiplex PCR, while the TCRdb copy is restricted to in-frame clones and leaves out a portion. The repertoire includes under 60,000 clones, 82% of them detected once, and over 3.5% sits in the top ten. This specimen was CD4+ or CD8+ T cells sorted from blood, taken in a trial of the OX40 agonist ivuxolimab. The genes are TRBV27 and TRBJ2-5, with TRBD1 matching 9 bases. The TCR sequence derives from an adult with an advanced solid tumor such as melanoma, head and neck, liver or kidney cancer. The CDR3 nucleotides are TGTGCCAGCAGTTCTGGAGGGACAGGGCAAGAGACCCAGTACTTC. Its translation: CASSSGGTGQETQYF.